This paragraph covers one T cell receptor (beta chain) sequence. In the source study's methods: Reference gene primers were amplified, and this amplification served to estimate nucleated cell counts. Assay: immunoSEQ multiplex PCR; the TCRdb copy retains only in-frame clones and omits some. The DNA was the basis for D and trimming; V, J and clone size are from that table. Of 300,000 to 450,000 clones detected, approximately 89% appear once; the ten largest clones hold 10%. Enrolled during active infection, Seattle patients were then followed longitudinally. CDR1 is SGHRS, CDR2 YFSETQ, per germline. The J segment lost 4 bases and the V segment lost 0 bases, leaving 6 bases of the junction unmatched. The CDR3 covers 16 residues. This record comes from a study of blood T cell repertoires in COVID-19. Study background: Acute and convalescent COVID-19 samples came from the United States, Italy and Spain. T cells, B-cell-depleted T cells, or PBMCs provided the cDNA or gDNA that served as material.

Sample: peripheral blood. The TCR was taken from a woman between 25 and 40 years old with COVID-19, enrolled during active disease. The rearrangement links TRBV5-1 to TRBJ2-1; 8 bases line up with TRBD2. CDR3 amino acids: CASSLGSGSRYNEQFF. In DNA, the CDR3 is TGCGCCAGCAGCTTGGGGAGCGGGAGTCGTTACAATGAGCAGTTCTTC.